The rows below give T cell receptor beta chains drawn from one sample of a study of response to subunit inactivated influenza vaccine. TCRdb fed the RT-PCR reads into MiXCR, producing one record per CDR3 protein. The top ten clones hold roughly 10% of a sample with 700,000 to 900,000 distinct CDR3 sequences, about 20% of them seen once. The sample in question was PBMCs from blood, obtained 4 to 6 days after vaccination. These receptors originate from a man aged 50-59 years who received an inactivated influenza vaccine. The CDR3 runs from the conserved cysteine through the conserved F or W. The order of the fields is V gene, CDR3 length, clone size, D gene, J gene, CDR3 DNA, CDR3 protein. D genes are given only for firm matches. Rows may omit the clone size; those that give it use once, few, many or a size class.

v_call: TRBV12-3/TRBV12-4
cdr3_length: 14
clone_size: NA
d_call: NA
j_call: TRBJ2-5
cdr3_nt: TGTGCCAGCACCATGACAGTCCCCCCGGAGACCCAGTACTTC
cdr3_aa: CASTMTVPPETQYF

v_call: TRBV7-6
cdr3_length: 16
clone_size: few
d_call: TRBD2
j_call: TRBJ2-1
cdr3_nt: TGTGCCAGCAGCTTGTTAACTAGCGGGAGTTTTAATGAGCAGTTCTTC
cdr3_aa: CASSLLTSGSFNEQFF

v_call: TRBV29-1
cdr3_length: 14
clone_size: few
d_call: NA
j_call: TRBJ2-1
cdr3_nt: TGCAGCGTTGTCGCCAGGAGCTCCTACAACGAGCAGTTCTTC
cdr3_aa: CSVVARSSYNEQFF

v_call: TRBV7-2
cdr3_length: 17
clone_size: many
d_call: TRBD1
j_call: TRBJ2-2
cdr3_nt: TGTGCCAGCAGCTTTAAGGGCGGGACAGGGTCTGGCGGGGAGCTGTTTTTT
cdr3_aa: CASSFKGGTGSGGELFF

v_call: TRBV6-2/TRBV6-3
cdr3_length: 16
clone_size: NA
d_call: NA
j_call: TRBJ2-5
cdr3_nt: TGTGCCAGCAGTTGGGACCGCACACGACCTCAAGAGACCCAGTACTTC
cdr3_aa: CASSWDRTRPQETQYF

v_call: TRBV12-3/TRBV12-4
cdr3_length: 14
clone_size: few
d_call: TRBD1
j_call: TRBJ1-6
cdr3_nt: TGTGCCAGCAGTCTCAGACAGGGTCTTTCACCCCTCCACTTT
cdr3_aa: CASSLRQGLSPLHF

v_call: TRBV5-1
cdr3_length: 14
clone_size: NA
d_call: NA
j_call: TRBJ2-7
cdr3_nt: TGCGCCAGTGGGACCGGGACCACGCGATACGAGCAGTACTTC
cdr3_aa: CASGTGTTRYEQYF

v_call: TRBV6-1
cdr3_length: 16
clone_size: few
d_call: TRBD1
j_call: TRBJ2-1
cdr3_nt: TGTGCCAGCAGTGAACCCCGGGACAGGGCCTACAATGAGCAGTTCTTC
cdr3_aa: CASSEPRDRAYNEQFF

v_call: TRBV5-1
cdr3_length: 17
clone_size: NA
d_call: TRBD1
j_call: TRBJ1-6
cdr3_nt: TGCGCCAGCAGTCTGGTGGGACAGGGGCAGCTTAATTCACCCCTCCACTTT
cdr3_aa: CASSLVGQGQLNSPLHF

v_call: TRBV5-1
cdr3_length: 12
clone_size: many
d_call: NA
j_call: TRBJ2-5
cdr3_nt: TGCGCCTCCGGGACCGAGCAAGAGACCCAGTACTTC
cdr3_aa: CASGTEQETQYF

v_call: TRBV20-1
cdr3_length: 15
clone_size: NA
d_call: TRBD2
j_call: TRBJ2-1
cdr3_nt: TGCAGTGCTAGAGATGCGGGGGGAACCCCCAATGAGCAGTTCTTC
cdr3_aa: CSARDAGGTPNEQFF

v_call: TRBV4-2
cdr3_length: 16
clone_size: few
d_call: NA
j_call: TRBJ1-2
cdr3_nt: TGTGCCAGCAGCCAAATCGACAGGACCCAGAGCTATGGCTACACCTTC
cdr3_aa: CASSQIDRTQSYGYTF

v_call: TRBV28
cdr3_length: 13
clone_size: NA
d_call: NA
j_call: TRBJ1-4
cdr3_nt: TGTGCCAGCAGCCCCTCAGGGCGAGGAAAACTGTTTTTT
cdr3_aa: CASSPSGRGKLFF

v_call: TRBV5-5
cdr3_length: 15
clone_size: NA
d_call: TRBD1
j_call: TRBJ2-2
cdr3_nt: TGTGCCAGCAGCCCGGGGACAGGGCGGGCCGGGGAGCTGTTTTTT
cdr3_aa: CASSPGTGRAGELFF

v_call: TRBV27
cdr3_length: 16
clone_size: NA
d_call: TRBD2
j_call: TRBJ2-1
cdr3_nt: TGTGCCAGCAGTAGCGGGGGATCGGGGGGGTACAATGAGCAGTTCTTC
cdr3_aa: CASSSGGSGGYNEQFF

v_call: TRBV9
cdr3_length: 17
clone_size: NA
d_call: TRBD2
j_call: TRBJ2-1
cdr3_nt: TGTGCCAGCAGCGTTGGAGACGGGAGGACCTCCTACAATGAGCAGTTCTTC
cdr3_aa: CASSVGDGRTSYNEQFF

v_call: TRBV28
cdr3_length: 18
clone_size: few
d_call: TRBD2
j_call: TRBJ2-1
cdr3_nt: TGTGCCAGCAGTTTATCCCACCGCCTACTAGCGGGGTACAATGAGCAGTTCTTC
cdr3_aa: CASSLSHRLLAGYNEQFF

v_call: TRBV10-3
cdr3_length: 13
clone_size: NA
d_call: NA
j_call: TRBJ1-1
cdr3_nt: TGTGCCATCAGGGGGGTCTTAAACACTGAAGCTTTCTTT
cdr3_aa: CAIRGVLNTEAFF

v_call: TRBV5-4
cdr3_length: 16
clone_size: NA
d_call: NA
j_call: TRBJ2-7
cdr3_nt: TGTGCCAGCAGCTCGTTCGTGAACGACGGATCCTACGAGCAGTACTTC
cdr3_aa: CASSSFVNDGSYEQYF

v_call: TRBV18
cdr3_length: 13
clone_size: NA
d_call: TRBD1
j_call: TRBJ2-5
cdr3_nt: TGTGCCAGCTCACCACCGGGACAGGACACCCAGTACTTC
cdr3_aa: CASSPPGQDTQYF

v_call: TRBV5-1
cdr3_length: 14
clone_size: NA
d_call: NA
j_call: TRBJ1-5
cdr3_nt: TGCGCCAGCAGCCCAGGGGAGGGAGTGCAGCCCCAGCATTTT
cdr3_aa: CASSPGEGVQPQHF

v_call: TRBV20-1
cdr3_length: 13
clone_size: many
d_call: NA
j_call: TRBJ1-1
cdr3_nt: TGCAGTGCCGTCGACAGGCTCAACACTGAAGCTTTCTTT
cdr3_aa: CSAVDRLNTEAFF

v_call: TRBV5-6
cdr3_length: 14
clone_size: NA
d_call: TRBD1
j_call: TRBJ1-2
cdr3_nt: TGTGCCAGCAGCCCTGCAGGGGGTCGCTATGGCTACACCTTC
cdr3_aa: CASSPAGGRYGYTF

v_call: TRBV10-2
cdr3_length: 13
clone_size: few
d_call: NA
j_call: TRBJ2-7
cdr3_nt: TGCGCCAGCAGGGGAGGCGGTGCCTACGAGCAGTACTTC
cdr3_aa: CASRGGGAYEQYF

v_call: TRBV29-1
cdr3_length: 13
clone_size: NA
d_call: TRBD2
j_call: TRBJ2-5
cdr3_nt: TGCAGCAGAATAGCGGGGGGGTTTGAGACCCAGTACTTC
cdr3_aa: CSRIAGGFETQYF

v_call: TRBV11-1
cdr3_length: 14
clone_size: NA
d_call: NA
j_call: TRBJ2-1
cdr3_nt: TGTGCCAGCAGCTTAATCGAGGTGGCGCATGAGCAGTTCTTC
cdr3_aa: CASSLIEVAHEQFF

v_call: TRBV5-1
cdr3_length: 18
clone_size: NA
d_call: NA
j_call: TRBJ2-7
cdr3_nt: TGCGCCAGCAGCTTGCCCCACAGGGAGGGGTTTGGGACCTACGAGCAGTACTTC
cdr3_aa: CASSLPHREGFGTYEQYF

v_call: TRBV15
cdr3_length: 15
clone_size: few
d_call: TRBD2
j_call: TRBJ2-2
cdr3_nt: TGTGCCACCAGCAGAGGCCAGCGGGAGGCCGGGGAGCTGTTTTTT
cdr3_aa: CATSRGQREAGELFF

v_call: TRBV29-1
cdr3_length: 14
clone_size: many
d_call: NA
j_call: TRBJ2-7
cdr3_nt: TGCAGCGTTCACGCAGCCGGTAGCTCCTACGAGCAGTACTTC
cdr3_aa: CSVHAAGSSYEQYF

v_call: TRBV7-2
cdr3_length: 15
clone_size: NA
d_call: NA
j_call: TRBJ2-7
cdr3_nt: TGTGCCAGCAGCTTAGTAAGAGGGGACGCCTACGAGCAGTACTTC
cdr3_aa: CASSLVRGDAYEQYF

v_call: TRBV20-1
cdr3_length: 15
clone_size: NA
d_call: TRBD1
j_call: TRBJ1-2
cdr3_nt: TGCAGTGCTACACCGGAACAGGGGGCTGACTATGGCTACACCTTC
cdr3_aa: CSATPEQGADYGYTF

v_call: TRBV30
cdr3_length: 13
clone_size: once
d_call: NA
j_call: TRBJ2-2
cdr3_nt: TGTGCCTGGAACACACGGAACACCGGGGAGCTGTTTTTT
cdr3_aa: CAWNTRNTGELFF

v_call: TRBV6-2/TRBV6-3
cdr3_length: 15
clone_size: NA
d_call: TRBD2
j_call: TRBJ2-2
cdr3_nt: TGTGCCAGCAGTCCGCCACTAGCGTTTTCCGGGGAGCTGTTTTTT
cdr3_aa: CASSPPLAFSGELFF

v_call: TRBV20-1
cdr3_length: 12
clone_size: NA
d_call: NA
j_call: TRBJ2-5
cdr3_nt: TGCAGTGTGACAAGGCCCCAAGAGACCCAGTACTTC
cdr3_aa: CSVTRPQETQYF

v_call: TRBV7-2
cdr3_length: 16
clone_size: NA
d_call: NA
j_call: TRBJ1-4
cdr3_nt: TGTGCCAGCAGCCCAGGCTTTGGCAGACCTAATGAAAAACTGTTTTTT
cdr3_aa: CASSPGFGRPNEKLFF

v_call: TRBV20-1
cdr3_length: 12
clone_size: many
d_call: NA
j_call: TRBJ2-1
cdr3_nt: TGCAGTGCCGCTAGATCTGGGGTCGAGCAGTTCTTC
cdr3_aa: CSAARSGVEQFF

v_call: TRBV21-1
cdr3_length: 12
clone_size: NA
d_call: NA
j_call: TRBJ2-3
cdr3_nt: TGTGCCAGCAGCGCACACCGGGACTTGGAGTATTTT
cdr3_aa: CASSAHRDLEYF

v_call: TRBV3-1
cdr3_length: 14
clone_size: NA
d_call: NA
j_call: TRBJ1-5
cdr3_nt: TGTGCCAGCAGCCACGCACAGGGCGGCCAGCCCCAGCATTTT
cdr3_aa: CASSHAQGGQPQHF

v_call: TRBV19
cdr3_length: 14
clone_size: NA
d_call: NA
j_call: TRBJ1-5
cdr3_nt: TGTGCCAGTAGTATAAGCAATAGCAATCAGCCCCAGCATTTT
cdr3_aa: CASSISNSNQPQHF

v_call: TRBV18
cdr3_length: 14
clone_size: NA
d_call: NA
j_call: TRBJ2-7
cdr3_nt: TGTGCCAGCTCGTCACCGCCCCGTGGCTACGAGCAGTACTTC
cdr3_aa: CASSSPPRGYEQYF

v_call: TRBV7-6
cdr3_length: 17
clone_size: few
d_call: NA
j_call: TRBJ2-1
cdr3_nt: TGTGCCAGCAGCTGGGACACCACGGCCAGGTCCTACAATGAGCAGTTCTTC
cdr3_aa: CASSWDTTARSYNEQFF

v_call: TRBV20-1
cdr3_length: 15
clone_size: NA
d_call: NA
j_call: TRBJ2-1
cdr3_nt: TGCAGTGCTAGAGATCCCAGGGGAAGGGGCAATGAGCAGTTCTTC
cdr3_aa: CSARDPRGRGNEQFF

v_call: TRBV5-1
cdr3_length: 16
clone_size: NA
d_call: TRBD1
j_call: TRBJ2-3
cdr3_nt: TGCGCCAGCAGCTTGTTAAGGGGGCTGAGCACAGATACGCAGTATTTT
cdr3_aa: CASSLLRGLSTDTQYF

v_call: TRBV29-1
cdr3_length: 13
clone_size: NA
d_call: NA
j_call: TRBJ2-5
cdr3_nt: TGCAGCGTCAAACGAGGGCGGCAAGAGACCCAGTACTTC
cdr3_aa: CSVKRGRQETQYF

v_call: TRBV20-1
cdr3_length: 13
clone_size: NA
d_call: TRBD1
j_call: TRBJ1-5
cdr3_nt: TGCAGTGCTTCGACAGGGTATAATCAGCCCCAGCATTTT
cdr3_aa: CSASTGYNQPQHF

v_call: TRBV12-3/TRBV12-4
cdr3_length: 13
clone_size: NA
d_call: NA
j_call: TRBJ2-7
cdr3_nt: TGTGCCAGCACCCCCCGAGGGAGTTACGAGCAGTACTTC
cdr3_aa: CASTPRGSYEQYF

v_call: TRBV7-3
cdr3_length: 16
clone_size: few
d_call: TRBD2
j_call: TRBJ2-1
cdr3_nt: TGTGCCAGCAGCCCCCAGGGAGCGGGAGGGCCCTTTGAGCAGTTCTTC
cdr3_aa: CASSPQGAGGPFEQFF

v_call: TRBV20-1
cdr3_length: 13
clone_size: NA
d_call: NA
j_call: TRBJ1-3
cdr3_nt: TGCAGTGCCCCGCCCAGCTCTGGAAACACCATATATTTT
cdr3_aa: CSAPPSSGNTIYF

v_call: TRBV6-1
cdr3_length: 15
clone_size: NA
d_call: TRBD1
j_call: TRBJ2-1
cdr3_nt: TGTGCCAGCAGTATCGGACAGGGGTGGGGGAATGAGCAGTTCTTC
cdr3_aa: CASSIGQGWGNEQFF

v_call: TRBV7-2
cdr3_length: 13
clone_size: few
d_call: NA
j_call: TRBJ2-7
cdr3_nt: TGTGCCAGCAGCTTCTCCCGGACCTACGAGCAGTACTTC
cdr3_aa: CASSFSRTYEQYF

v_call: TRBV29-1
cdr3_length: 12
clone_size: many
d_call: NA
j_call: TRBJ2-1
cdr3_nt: TGCAGCGCCTCAGGGGCGTTGGGTGAGCAGTTCTTC
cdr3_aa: CSASGALGEQFF